This TCR beta chain was recovered during a study of cytotoxic CD8 clonotypes in ibrutinib-treated CLL. Trimming at V came to 7 bases and at J to 4 bases, leaving 6 bases not matched to a gene. The germline V gene encodes CDR1 LNHDA and CDR2 SQIVND (reference sequence). This CDR3 is 14 amino acids long. This table comes from immunoSEQ multiplex PCR, and its TCRdb copy is limited to in-frame clones, with some not included. The table includes 29,000 or so clones, 55% to 75% detected once. The source of this sequence is a human donor with chronic lymphocytic leukemia. V is TRBV19 and J is TRBJ2-1; 8 positions match TRBD2. Material: PBMCs, obtained after 24 months of ibrutinib treatment. Here the CDR3 reads CASTRGGTYNEQFF. The CDR3, as DNA: TGTGCCAGTACCCGGGGGGGGACTTACAATGAGCAGTTCTTC.